This entry lists 13 T cell receptor beta chains sequenced from one sample in a study of T cells expressing NK-cell markers. TCRdb reanalyzed the 5' RACE reads, giving one entry per CDR3 protein sequence and no DNA. The table gives 150,000 to 200,000 distinct CDR3 sequences; the top ten clones make up roughly 20% of it. The sequenced material came from blood T cells: a sorted CD56 or NKG2C T cell subset, CD4+ or CD8+ T cells, or bulk PBMC T cells (not recorded which). These receptor sequences come from a woman aged 18-70 years in good health.

This chain links TRBV7-3 with TRBJ2-2; the TCRdb call, TRBD1, lacks DNA for checking. CDR1 is SGHTA and CDR2 is FQGTGA in the germline V gene. This CDR3 has 14 amino acids. This chain's CDR3 is CASSPHRETGELFF.

The rearrangement links TRBV27 to TRBJ2-7; the TCRdb D gene call, TRBD1, has no DNA to confirm it. Germline V CDR1 and CDR2: MNHEY, SMNVEV (reference sequence). The CDR3 contains 14 residues. The CDR3 is CASSGTGRLGEQYF.

V is TRBV5-1 and J is TRBJ2-1; TCRdb's D call, TRBD2, is unchecked because there is no DNA. This CDR3 has 16 residues. CDR1 and CDR2 (germline): SGHRS, YFSETQ. The CDR3 here is CASSPSTSGTYNEQFF.

The V and J genes are TRBV6-1 and TRBJ2-7; the D call of TRBD1 rests on TCRdb alone, since no DNA is present to check it. Germline CDR1 reads MNHNS; CDR2 reads SASEGT. CDR3 length equals 15 residues. The CDR3 protein is CASRTDSSISYEQYF.

V and J are TRBV7-3 and TRBJ2-7; TCRdb's D gene call, TRBD1, goes unchecked for lack of DNA. Germline V gene sequence: CDR1 SGHTA, CDR2 FQGTGA. This CDR3 is 15 amino acids long. CDR3 sequence: CASSIDRGTMYEQYF.

The V gene is TRBV7-3, the J gene TRBJ2-7; the D call from TCRdb, TRBD1, cannot be confirmed without DNA. This CDR3 has 13 amino acids. Per the germline V gene, CDR1 is SGHTA and CDR2 is FQGTGA. CDR3 residues: CASAQHRDYEQYF. Variable domain in full (rest from reference TRBV7-3 and TRBJ2-7): GAGVSQTPSNKVTEKGKYVELRCDPISGHTALYWYRQSLGQGPEFLIYFQGTGAADDSGLPNDRFFAVRPEGSVSTLKIQRTERGDSAVYLCASAQHRDYEQYFGPGTRLTVT.

The V call is TRBV7-9, the J call TRBJ2-1; the TCRdb D gene call, TRBD2, has no DNA to confirm it. In germline, CDR1 is SEHNR, CDR2 FQNEAQ (reference sequence). The CDR3 is 16 residues long. The CDR3 region is CASPVNLAGVVDEQFF.

The chain joins TRBV12-3 or TRBV12-4 to TRBJ1-1. The CDR3 spans 12 residues. The CDR3 here is CASSSVSSEAFF.

The chain uses TRBV20-1 and TRBJ2-2; TCRdb's D call of TRBD1 is untestable without DNA. Germline loops: CDR1 DFQATT, CDR2 SNEGSKA (reference sequence). The CDR3 loop spans 15 amino acids. CDR3 protein: CSAVKGQGYTGELFF.

The V and J genes are TRBV20-1 and TRBJ1-5; the TCRdb call, TRBD1, lacks DNA for checking. The CDR3 sequence is 14 residues long. The germline V gene encodes CDR1 DFQATT and CDR2 SNEGSKA (reference sequence). Here the CDR3 reads CSATRQVSNQPQHF.

The V gene is TRBV6-1, the J gene TRBJ1-6; TCRdb outputs TRBD1, but without DNA this stays unchecked. The CDR3 is made up of 14 amino acids. Germline V gives CDR1 MNHNS, CDR2 SASEGT. The CDR3 region is CASTPDRVDSPLHF.

The chain carries TRBV28 and TRBJ2-3; TCRdb indicates TRBD2, and absent DNA this call remains unverified. The CDR3 is 16 amino acids. Germline lookup yields CDR1 MDHEN and CDR2 SYDVKM. CDR3 sequence reads: CASSHGLELPSDTQYF.

The rearrangement uses TRBV12-3 or TRBV12-4 and TRBJ1-1. This CDR3 is 13 amino acids long. The CDR3 reads CASSLFSQTEAFF.